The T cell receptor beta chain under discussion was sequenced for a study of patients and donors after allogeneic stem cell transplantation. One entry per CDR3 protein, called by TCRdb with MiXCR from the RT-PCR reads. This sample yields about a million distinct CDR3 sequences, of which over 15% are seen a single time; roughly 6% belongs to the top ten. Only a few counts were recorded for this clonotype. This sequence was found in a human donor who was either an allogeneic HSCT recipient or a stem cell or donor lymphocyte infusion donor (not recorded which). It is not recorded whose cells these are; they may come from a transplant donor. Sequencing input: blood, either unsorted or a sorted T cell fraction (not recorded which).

This CDR3 is CASSSRQGRAEAFF. CDR3 nucleotide sequence: TGTGCCAGCAGCTCGCGACAGGGTAGAGCCGAAGCTTTCTTT. V usage is TRBV7-9 and J usage is TRBJ1-1; 7 nucleotides align to TRBD1. V was clipped by 4 bases and J by 8 bases; unmatched bases: 10. This CDR3 is 14 amino acids long. CDR1 and CDR2 from the germline V gene are SEHNR and FQNEAQ (reference sequence).